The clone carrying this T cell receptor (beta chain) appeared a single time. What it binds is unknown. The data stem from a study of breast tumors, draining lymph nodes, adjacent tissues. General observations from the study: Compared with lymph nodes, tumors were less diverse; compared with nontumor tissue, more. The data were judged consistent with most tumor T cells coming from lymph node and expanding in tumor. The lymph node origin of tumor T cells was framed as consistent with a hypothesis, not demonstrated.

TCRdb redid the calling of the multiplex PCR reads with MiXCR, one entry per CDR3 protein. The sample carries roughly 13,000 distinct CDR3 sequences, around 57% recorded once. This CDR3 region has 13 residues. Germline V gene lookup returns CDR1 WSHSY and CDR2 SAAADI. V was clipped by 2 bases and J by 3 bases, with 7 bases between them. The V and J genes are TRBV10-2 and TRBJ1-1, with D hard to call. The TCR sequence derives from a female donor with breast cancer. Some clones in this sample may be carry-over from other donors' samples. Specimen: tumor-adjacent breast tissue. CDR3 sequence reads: CASSEEGYTEAFF. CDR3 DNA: TGCGCCAGCAGTGAGGAGGGTTACACTGAAGCTTTCTTT.